This TCR beta chain was recovered during a study of shared clonotypes between healthy human individuals. CDR1 is SGHVS, CDR2 FNYEAQ, per germline. This CDR3 region has 15 residues. With 1 base removed from V and 0 bases from J, the gap between germline ends came to 9 bases. Some clones are missing from TCRdb's copy, which holds only in-frame ones; the method was immunoSEQ multiplex PCR. The sample includes hundreds of thousands of clones, more than 95% of them seen just once. The rearrangement links TRBV7-6 to TRBJ2-5; D uncertain. The TCR comes from a woman in her twenties or thirties in good health. Sequencing was performed on naive CD4+ T cells sorted from blood. Subset noted: CD45RA+ positively selected. The CDR3 nucleotides are TGTGCCAGCAGCTTAGTAAGCACAGACCAAGAGACCCAGTACTTC. It is translated as CASSLVSTDQETQYF.